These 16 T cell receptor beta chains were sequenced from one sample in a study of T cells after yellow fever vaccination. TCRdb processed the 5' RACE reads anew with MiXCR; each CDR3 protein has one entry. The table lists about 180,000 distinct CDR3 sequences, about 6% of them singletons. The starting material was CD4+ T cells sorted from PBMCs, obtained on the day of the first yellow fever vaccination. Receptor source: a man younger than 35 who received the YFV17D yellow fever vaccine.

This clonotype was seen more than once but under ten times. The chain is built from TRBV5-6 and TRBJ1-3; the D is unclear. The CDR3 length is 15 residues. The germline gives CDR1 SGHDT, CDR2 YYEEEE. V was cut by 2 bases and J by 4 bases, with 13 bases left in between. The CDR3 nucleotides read TGTGCCAGCAGCTTTGGAGGTCTAGGAGGAAACACCATATATTTT. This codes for CASSFGGLGGNTIYF.

The CDR3 DNA reads TGCGCCAGCAGCCAAGAACCCGGGGAGGCTAGCTATGGCTACACCTTC. It encodes CASSQEPGEASYGYTF. The rearrangement uses TRBV4-3 and TRBJ1-2; D is unclear. The ends were cut back, 0 bases at V and 4 bases at J, with 15 bases in the middle. This CDR3 spans 16 amino acids. Germline lookup yields CDR1 LGHNA and CDR2 YSLEER.

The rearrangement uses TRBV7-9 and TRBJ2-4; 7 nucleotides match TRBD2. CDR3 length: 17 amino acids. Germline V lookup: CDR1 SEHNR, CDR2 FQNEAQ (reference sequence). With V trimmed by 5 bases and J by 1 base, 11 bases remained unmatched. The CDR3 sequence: CASSGELGGVAKNIQYF. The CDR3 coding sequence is TGTGCCAGCAGCGGAGAACTGGGGGGGGTGGCCAAAAACATTCAGTACTTC.

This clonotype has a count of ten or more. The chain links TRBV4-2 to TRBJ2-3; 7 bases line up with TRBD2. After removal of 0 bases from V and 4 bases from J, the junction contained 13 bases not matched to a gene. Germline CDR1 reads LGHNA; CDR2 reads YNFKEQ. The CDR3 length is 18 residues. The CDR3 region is CASSQDPVRRGGADTQYF. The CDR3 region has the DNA TGTGCCAGCAGCCAAGATCCGGTTCGGCGGGGAGGGGCAGATACGCAGTATTTT.

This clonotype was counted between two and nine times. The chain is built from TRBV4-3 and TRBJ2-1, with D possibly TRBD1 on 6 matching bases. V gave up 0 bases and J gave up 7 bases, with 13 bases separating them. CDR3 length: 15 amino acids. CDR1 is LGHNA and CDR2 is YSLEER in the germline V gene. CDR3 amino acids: CASSQEGDTQNEQFF. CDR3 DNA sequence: TGCGCCAGCAGCCAAGAGGGGGACACCCAAAATGAGCAGTTCTTC.

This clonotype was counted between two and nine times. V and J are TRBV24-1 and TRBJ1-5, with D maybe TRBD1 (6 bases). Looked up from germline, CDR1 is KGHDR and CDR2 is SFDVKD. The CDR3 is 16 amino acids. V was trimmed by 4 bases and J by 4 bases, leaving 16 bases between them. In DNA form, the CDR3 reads TGTGCCACCAGTGACAACAGGGTCGGGTGGAATCAGCCCCAGCATTTT. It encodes CATSDNRVGWNQPQHF.

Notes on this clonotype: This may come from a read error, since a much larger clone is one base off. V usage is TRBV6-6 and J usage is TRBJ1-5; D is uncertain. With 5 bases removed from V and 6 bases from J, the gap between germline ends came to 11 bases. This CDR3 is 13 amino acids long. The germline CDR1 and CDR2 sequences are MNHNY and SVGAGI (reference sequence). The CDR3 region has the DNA TGTGCCAGCAGTACATGGTCGGTTCAGCCCCAGCATTTT. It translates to CASSTWSVQPQHF.

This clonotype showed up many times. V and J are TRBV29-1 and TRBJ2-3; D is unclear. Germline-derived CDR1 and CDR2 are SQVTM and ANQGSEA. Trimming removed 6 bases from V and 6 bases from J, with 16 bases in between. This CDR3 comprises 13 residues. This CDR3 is CSVAVRLRDTQYF. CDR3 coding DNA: TGCAGCGTGGCGGTACGTCTGCGTGATACGCAGTATTTT.

The CDR3 bases are TGCAGTGCTAGACCCCAAAACACAGATACGCAGTATTTT. Residues: CSARPQNTDTQYF. The gene calls are TRBV20-1 and TRBJ2-3; no clear D. The V end was cut by 2 bases, the J end by 2 bases, with 8 bases between. Per germline, CDR1 DFQATT and CDR2 SNEGSKA (reference sequence). The CDR3 has 13 residues.

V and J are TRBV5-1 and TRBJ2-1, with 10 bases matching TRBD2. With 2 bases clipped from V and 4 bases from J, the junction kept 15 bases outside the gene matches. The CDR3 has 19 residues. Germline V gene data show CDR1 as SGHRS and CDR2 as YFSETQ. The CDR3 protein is CASSLEPPTLAGEYNEQFF. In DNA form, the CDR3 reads TGCGCCAGCAGCTTAGAGCCCCCCACTCTAGCGGGGGAGTACAATGAGCAGTTCTTC.

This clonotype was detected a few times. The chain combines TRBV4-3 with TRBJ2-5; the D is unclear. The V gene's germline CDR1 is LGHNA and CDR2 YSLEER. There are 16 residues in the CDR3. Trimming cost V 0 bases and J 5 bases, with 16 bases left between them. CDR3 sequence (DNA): TGCGCCAGCAGCCAAGATATGTTCGCAGGTTCGGAGACCCAGTACTTC. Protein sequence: CASSQDMFAGSETQYF.

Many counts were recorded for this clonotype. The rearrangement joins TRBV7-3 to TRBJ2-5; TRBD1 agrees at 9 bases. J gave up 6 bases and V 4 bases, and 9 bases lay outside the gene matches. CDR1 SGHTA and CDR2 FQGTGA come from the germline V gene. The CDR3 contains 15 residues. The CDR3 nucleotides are TGTGCCAGCAGCTCAGCACAGGGGGCTTTACAGACCCAGTACTTC. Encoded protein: CASSSAQGALQTQYF. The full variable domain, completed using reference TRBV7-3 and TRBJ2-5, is GAGVSQTPSNKVTEKGKYVELRCDPISGHTALYWYRQSLGQGPEFLIYFQGTGAADDSGLPNDRFFAVRPEGSVSTLKIQRTERGDSAVYLCASSSAQGALQTQYFGPGTRLLVL.

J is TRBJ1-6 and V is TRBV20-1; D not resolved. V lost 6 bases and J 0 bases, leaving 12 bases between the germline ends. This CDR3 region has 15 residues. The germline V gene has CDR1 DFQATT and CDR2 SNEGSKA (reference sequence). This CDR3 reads CSAPRRGSYNSPLHF. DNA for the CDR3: TGCAGTGCCCCCAGGCGGGGCTCCTATAATTCACCCCTCCACTTT.

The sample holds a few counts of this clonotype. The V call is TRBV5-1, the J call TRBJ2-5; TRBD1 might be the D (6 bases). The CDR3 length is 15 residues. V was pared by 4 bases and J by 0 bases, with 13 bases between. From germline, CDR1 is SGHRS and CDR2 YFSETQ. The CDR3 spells CASSQGGQYQETQYF. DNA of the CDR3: TGCGCCAGCAGCCAGGGCGGACAGTACCAAGAGACCCAGTACTTC.

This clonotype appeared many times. The CDR3 DNA is TGTGCCAGCAGTTTACTCACTAGCGGAGCTGACGCGAACACCGGGGAGCTGTTTTTT. This gives the protein CASSLLTSGADANTGELFF. The rearrangement links TRBV28 to TRBJ2-2; 8 nucleotides match TRBD2. V was clipped by 2 bases and J by 0 bases; unmatched bases: 11. The CDR3 contains 19 residues. Germline V gene data show CDR1 as MDHEN and CDR2 as SYDVKM.

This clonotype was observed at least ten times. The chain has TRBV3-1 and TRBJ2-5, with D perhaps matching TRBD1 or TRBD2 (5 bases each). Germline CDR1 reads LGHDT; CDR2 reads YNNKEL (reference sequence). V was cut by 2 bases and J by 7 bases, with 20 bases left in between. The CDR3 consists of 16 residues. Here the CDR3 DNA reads TGTGCCAGCAGCCAAATGGCTTCCGGGGCCGTTTCGACCCAGTACTTC. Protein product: CASSQMASGAVSTQYF.